This TCR beta chain was captured in a study of early T cells in non-severe SARS-CoV-2 infection (dated by TCRdb to the early 2020s). Context from the whole study: TCR sequencing used bulk RNA from unsorted whole blood, so alpha and beta chains could not be paired.

The investigation overall reported the following: VDJdb matching was skewed toward anti-spike CD8 responses and likely underestimated virus-specific expansions by missing private and CD4 specificities.

Preparation of the library involved 5' RACE. Sequencing took place on a NextSeq 500. To correct for sequencing error and PCR bias, the TCR library protocol tagged individual cDNA molecules with unique molecular identifiers. TCR alpha and beta chains were both sequenced, and the abundances of alpha and beta sequences in each sample were closely correlated with each other. The authors processed their data as follows. Decombinator V4 was used to annotate TCR sequences for V gene, J gene and CDR3. Expanded TCRs were defined as changing significantly between any two time points under a Poisson model with p below 0.0001. Abundances of TCRs were expressed as counts per million after normalisation to the total number of TCRs sequenced in each sample. TRAV1-2 paired with TRAJ12, TRAJ20 or TRAJ33 defined MAIT TCRs, while TRAV10 paired with TRAJ18 defined iNKT TCRs. VDJdb, accessed 1 November 2021, was searched for CMV, EBV and SARS-CoV-2 annotated TCRs, excluding TCRs annotated for multiple antigens. TCRdb handled the public reads itself, with Q25 trimming in fastp and clone calling in MiXCR, and kept productive beta chains. Every distinct CDR3 protein forms one entry, paired with its most common genes and DNA. What appears here as the V and J calls and clone size reflects TCRdb's work, not the paper's. In all, the sample holds 100,000 to 120,000 distinct CDR3 sequences, and approximately 12% of those were seen once. The top ten hold approximately 4% of the sample.

This clonotype was seen ten or more times. It lacks a known antigen. No base-level quality is on record; no much larger clone is a single base apart. This was a case-control study nested in a cohort of healthcare workers in London, UK, who had nasopharyngeal swab PCR tests and blood samples taken every week. Healthcare workers were recruited between 23 and 31 March 2020, during the week of the UK lockdown, and were followed weekly for up to about 15 weeks. CDR1 SGHAT and CDR2 FQDESV are derived from the germline V gene (reference sequence). Taken from cysteine to phenylalanine, the CDR3 has 14 residues. Only the CDR3 portion is preserved as DNA: 42 bases, with reading frame beginning at the first base. Relative to germline, V is missing 2 bases and J is missing 3 bases, with 2 bases of the junction outside any gene match.

The specimen comprised whole blood, sampled at baseline. The clonotype originates from an adult who was a healthcare worker with PCR-confirmed SARS-CoV-2 infection or an uninfected control (not recorded which). The rearranged chain carries TRBV11-1 and TRBJ2-7; 9 bases in between match TRBD2. The bases are TGTGCCAGCAGCTTACGGACTAGCGTCTACGAGCAGTACTTC. Its protein reads: CASSLRTSVYEQYF. Where the CDR3 stops, the reference TRBV11-1 and TRBJ2-7 genes take over; the full variable domain is EAEVAQSPRYKITEKSQAVAFWCDPISGHATLYWYRQILGQGPELLVQFQDESVVDDSQLPKDRFSAERLKGVDSTLKIQPAELGDSAMYLCASSLRTSVYEQYFGPGTRLTVT.